The clone carrying this T cell receptor (beta chain) was observed at least ten times. TCR beta VDJ and CDR3 profiles were obtained from a genomic DNA template. TCRdb re-analysed the reads in MiXCR, keeping a single row per CDR3 protein. The sample lists some 190,000 distinct CDR3 sequences; approximately 50% were seen once. This sample was included in a study of CD8+CD57+ T cells in acquired aplastic anemia. Study context: The sorted CD4+ and CD8+ cells yielded an average around 3.2 ug of DNA. The average read count for CD4+ cells in healthy donors was around 11 million.

The CDR3 spans 15 residues. Germline loops: CDR1 MNHNS, CDR2 SASEGT. V lost 4 bases and J lost 5; bases outside the gene matches: 8. This clonotype was sampled from a human donor in good health, serving as a control. Material: sorted CD4+, CD8+, or CD8+CD57+ T cells (not recorded which) from PBMCs. The gene calls are TRBV6-1 and TRBJ1-1; 9 bases map to TRBD1. CDR3 bases: TGTGCCAGCAGTGCCCTACAGGGGGCAGGGACTGAAGCTTTCTTT. It codes for CASSALQGAGTEAFF.